One and the same sample provided the 13 T cell receptor beta chains below, sequenced in a study of beta chain features in type 1 diabetes. Study-level findings and limits: The study found moderately but significantly shorter TCRB CDR3s in all four CD4+ subsets of Type 1 diabetes patients.

Expressed TCRB transcripts were sequenced after all isolated RNA was converted to cDNA. Produced via immunoSEQ multiplex PCR; TCRdb's table is partial and in-frame only. The sample carries around 280,000 clones, 15% recorded once. These receptors have no identified antigens. The source material was naive CD4+ T cells from blood. The receptors derive from a man aged 18 to 35 with type 1 diabetes.

The table lists this clone with a few counts. The chain couples TRBV27 to TRBJ1-5; D ambiguous. CDR1 MNHEY and CDR2 SMNVEV come from the germline V gene (reference sequence). The CDR3 spans 14 residues. Trimming took off 0 bases at V and 7 bases at J, with 10 bases between the two ends. The CDR3 loop reads CASSLSFLRQPQHF. The CDR3 coding sequence is TGTGCCAGCAGTTTATCGTTCCTAAGACAGCCCCAGCATTTT.

This clone was seen a handful of times. This sequence joins TRBV9 and TRBJ2-7, with no clear D. Trimming left V 4 bases short and J 3 bases short, with 11 bases between. The CDR3 is 13 residues long. CDR1 is SGDLS and CDR2 is YYNGEE in the germline V gene. CDR3 bases: TGTGCCAGCAGCCTCTCCGGGTTCTACGAGCAGTACTTC. It yields the protein CASSLSGFYEQYF.

This chain joins TRBV16 and TRBJ2-7; 10 bases align to TRBD2. This CDR3 comprises 16 residues. V lost 4 bases to trimming and J lost 4 bases; unmatched junction nucleotides: 10. Per germline, CDR1 KGHSY and CDR2 FQNENV. The CDR3 reads CASSPGTSVVRYEQYF. In DNA form, the CDR3 reads TGTGCCAGCAGCCCCGGGACTAGCGTCGTCCGTTACGAGCAGTACTTC.

The rearrangement uses TRBV30 and TRBJ2-1, with 7 bases that match TRBD1. This CDR3 spans 14 amino acids. V was pared by 4 bases and J by 2 bases, with 5 bases of the junction left unmatched. Germline assignment: CDR1 GTSNPN and CDR2 SVGIG (reference sequence). The chain's CDR3 is CAWKRGQTYNEQFF. CDR3 DNA: TGTGCCTGGAAGAGGGGGCAGACCTACAATGAGCAGTTCTTC. Combining the CDR3 with reference TRBV30 and TRBJ2-1 gives the whole variable domain SQTIHQWPATLVQPVGSPLSLECTVEGTSNPNLYWYRQAAGRGLQLLFYSVGIGQISSEVPQNLSASRPQDRQFILSSKKLLLSDSGFYLCAWKRGQTYNEQFFGPGTRLTVL.

Turning to this clone: Germline and junction disagree at one end, which may indicate a read error. V and J are TRBV27 and TRBJ2-5, with a tentative D call TRBD1 (7 bases). The germline V gene has CDR1 MNHEY and CDR2 SMNVEV (reference sequence). The CDR3 covers 16 residues. Written as DNA, the CDR3 is TGTGCCGGCAGACCCCCAGGGGGGCACGAAAGAGAGACCCAGTACTTC. Amino acid sequence: CAGRPPGGHERETQYF.

This clone occurred a few times. V gene TRBV19 combines with J gene TRBJ2-1, with D tentatively TRBD1 (7 bases). CDR1 and CDR2 from the germline V gene are LNHDA and SQIVND (reference sequence). CDR3 size: 18 residues. The ends were cut back, 4 bases at V and 0 bases at J, with 19 bases in the middle. CDR3 nucleotide sequence: TGTGCCAGTAGTACCCCCTCGGGGCGGGACAGCTCCTACAATGAGCAGTTCTTC. Its translation: CASSTPSGRDSSYNEQFF.

The chain recombines TRBV29-1 with TRBJ2-7; no firm D call. V lost 6 bases and J lost 4, with 16 bases in between. Germline V gene sequence: CDR1 SQVTM, CDR2 ANQGSEA. This CDR3 region has 13 residues. CDR3 DNA: TGCAGCGTCGCCGGGTTGTACGGATACGAGCAGTACTTC. This codes for CSVAGLYGYEQYF.

The V and J genes are TRBV28 and TRBJ2-3, with D uncertain. Trimming removed 6 bases at V and 4 bases at J, with 5 bases between. The CDR3 is 11 amino acids. The germline V gene encodes CDR1 MDHEN and CDR2 SYDVKM. The CDR3 reads CASRSPDTQYF. Written as DNA, the CDR3 is TGTGCCAGCAGGAGCCCAGATACGCAGTATTTT.

There are a few counts of this clone. The chain links TRBV7-2 to TRBJ2-7; 9 bases agree with TRBD2. Germline V gene data show CDR1 as SGHTA and CDR2 as FQGNSA. CDR3 length: 18 amino acids. V lost 4 bases, J lost 4 bases, and 17 bases stayed unmatched. CDR3 sequence: CASSSPLGLAGTGYEQYF. The CDR3 DNA sequence: TGTGCCAGCAGCTCCCCCCTGGGGCTAGCGGGAACTGGTTACGAGCAGTACTTC.

This clone showed up just a few times. V is TRBV11-2 and J is TRBJ2-5; tentative D call: TRBD2 (5 bases). The CDR3 consists of 13 residues. With 4 bases removed from V and 1 base from J, the gap between germline ends came to 7 bases. CDR1 and CDR2 from the germline V gene are SGHAT and FQNNGV. DNA of the CDR3: TGTGCCAGCAGCTACCGGGGCCAAGAGACCCAGTACTTC. Its translation is CASSYRGQETQYF. Supplemented by reference TRBV11-2 and TRBJ2-5, the full variable domain reads EAGVAQSPRYKIIEKRQSVAFWCNPISGHATLYWYQQILGQGPKLLIQFQNNGVVDDSQLPKDRFSAERLKGVDSTLKIQPAKLEDSAVYLCASSYRGQETQYFGPGTRLLVL.

The V call is TRBV11-2, the J call TRBJ1-4, with 8 bases that match TRBD1. The V gene end was trimmed by 2 bases and the J gene end by 7 bases; junction bases not matched to a gene: 3. The CDR3 length is 14 residues. Looked up from germline, CDR1 is SGHAT and CDR2 is FQNNGV. The CDR3 DNA reads TGTGCCAGCAGCTTAACAGGGGGGGTTGAAAAACTGTTTTTT. This gives the protein CASSLTGGVEKLFF.

This clone was counted a few times. The gene calls are TRBV15 and TRBJ1-4, with a possible D match to TRBD1 (6 bases). Germline V gives CDR1 LNHNV, CDR2 YYDKDF (reference sequence). The CDR3 contains 16 residues. The V end was cut by 6 bases, the J end by 4 bases, with 18 bases between. Written as DNA, the CDR3 is TGTGCCACCAGTCACGAACCAGGGGCCAATAATGAAAAACTGTTTTTT. This codes for CATSHEPGANNEKLFF.

V is TRBV28 and J is TRBJ1-1; no clear D gene. From germline, CDR1 is MDHEN and CDR2 SYDVKM. This CDR3 is 16 amino acids long. Between the trimmed V and J ends, which lost 3 bases and 5 bases, there was a span of 19 bases. CDR3 loop: CASSLVSYKMRTEAFF. CDR3 sequence (DNA): TGTGCCAGCAGTTTGGTCTCCTATAAGATGAGGACTGAAGCTTTCTTT.